This TCR beta chain is from a study of blood T cell repertoires in COVID-19. Study at large: Both acute and convalescent COVID-19 samples were obtained from the United States, Italy and Spain. The cDNA or gDNA used as material had been derived from T cells, B-cell-depleted T cells, or PBMCs.

As handled by the study authors: Estimates of nucleated cell counts were drawn from the amplification of reference gene primers. Clones were read by immunoSEQ multiplex PCR, and TCRdb kept only the in-frame ones, dropping some. V and J calls and clone size follow that table, whereas D and trimming were derived from the DNA. The sample lists about 140,000 clones, around 90% occurring once. Germline V gene sequence: CDR1 KGHSH, CDR2 LQKENI. The CDR3 consists of 14 residues. Trimming removed 6 bases at V and 1 base at J, with 12 bases between. The V call is TRBV18, the J call TRBJ1-1, with D possibly TRBD1 on 5 matching bases. The sequenced sample was peripheral blood. This receptor was identified in a woman older than 75 with acute or convalescent COVID-19. CDR3 DNA: TGTGCCAGCTCGCCTTCGGACAAGAACACTGAAGCTTTCTTT. Its protein is CASSPSDKNTEAFF.